The sequence of this T cell receptor beta chain was determined in a study of blood T cell repertoires in COVID-19. J lost 3 bases, V lost 4 bases, and 5 bases had no gene match. From germline, CDR1 is SGHRS and CDR2 YFSETQ. The CDR3 has 15 residues. TCRdb keeps only in-frame clones here, not all; method: immunoSEQ multiplex PCR. In the table there are 300,000 to 450,000 clones, 85% of which are singletons. Input material: peripheral blood. The J gene is TRBJ2-5, the V gene TRBV5-1; TRBD1 agrees at 11 bases. The TCR comes from a woman aged 18-29 years with acute or convalescent COVID-19. The CDR3 coding sequence is TGCGCCAGCAGCGAGGGGACAGGGGGGAAAGAGACCCAGTACTTC. As protein: CASSEGTGGKETQYF.